These T cell receptor beta chains were read from a single sample in a study of T-cell reconstitution after alpha-beta-depleted transplantation in children. TCRdb re-analysed the PCR reads in MiXCR, keeping a single row per CDR3 protein. Here the sample spans about 240,000 distinct CDR3 sequences, over 20% being singletons. The sequences come from PBMCs, collected before TCRalphabeta/CD19-depleted stem cell transplant. The receptors were sampled from a girl aged 2 to 10 with Fanconi anemia, due to receive a stem cell transplant. Each CDR3 is given with its conserved first and last residue. D genes are given only for firm matches. Clone size appears in some rows only: once, few, many, or a class for an expanded clone.

v_gene	j_gene	abundance	d_gene	CDR3aa	CDR3nt
TRBV29-1	TRBJ1-2	once	NA	CSVFVLFGASGDYGYTF	TGCAGCGTCTTCGTACTATTCGGGGCCTCCGGGGACTATGGCTACACCTTC
TRBV27	TRBJ2-1	few	NA	CASRGRLAYEQFF	TGTGCCAGCAGAGGAAGATTAGCCTATGAGCAGTTCTTC
TRBV20-1	TRBJ2-7	NA	TRBD1	CSARDSPSYEQYF	TGCAGTGCGAGGGACAGCCCCTCCTACGAGCAGTACTTC
TRBV29-1	TRBJ1-3	few	TRBD1	CSVGTAGGNTIYF	TGCAGCGTAGGGACAGCCGGGGGAAACACCATATATTTT
TRBV7-2	TRBJ1-2	few	NA	CASSPNSGGYGYTF	TGTGCCAGCAGCCCAAACAGCGGTGGCTATGGCTACACCTTC
TRBV5-1	TRBJ2-3	few	NA	CASSRLDSSTDTQYF	TGCGCCAGCAGCCGACTCGACTCTAGCACAGATACGCAGTATTTT
TRBV6-1	TRBJ2-5	few	TRBD1	CASSGGTAYQETQYF	TGTGCCAGCAGTGGGGGGACAGCGTACCAAGAGACCCAGTACTTC
TRBV29-1	TRBJ1-2	NA	NA	CSAGGGQYGYTF	TGCAGCGCTGGGGGTGGGCAGTATGGCTACACCTTC
TRBV5-1	TRBJ1-2	many	TRBD1	CASSLSGGYGYTF	TGCGCCAGCAGCTTGTCAGGGGGCTATGGCTACACCTTC
TRBV7-6	TRBJ1-1	NA	NA	CASSLDGGYAEAFF	TGTGCCAGCAGCTTAGATGGTGGGTACGCTGAAGCTTTCTTT
TRBV20-1	TRBJ2-3	NA	TRBD2	CSARETSGGHTDTQYF	TGCAGTGCTAGAGAAACTAGCGGGGGCCACACAGATACGCAGTATTTT
TRBV29-1	TRBJ2-7	few	TRBD2	CSAESGGAYEQYF	TGCAGCGCCGAAAGCGGGGGGGCCTACGAGCAGTACTTC
TRBV12-3/TRBV12-4	TRBJ2-7	many	TRBD2	CASSRLAGGPGEQYF	TGTGCCAGCAGCCGACTAGCGGGAGGGCCGGGGGAGCAGTACTTC
TRBV5-1	TRBJ2-3	once	NA	CASSFGAGQISDTQYF	TGCGCCAGCAGCTTTGGTGCCGGACAAATTTCAGATACGCAGTATTTT
TRBV20-1	TRBJ2-7	few	NA	CSARVTPNEQYF	TGCAGTGCTAGGGTAACCCCTAACGAGCAGTACTTC
TRBV6-5	TRBJ2-5	few	NA	CASSYSPGRKETQYF	TGTGCCAGCAGTTACTCGCCGGGCCGCAAAGAGACCCAGTACTTC
TRBV7-8	TRBJ2-7	NA	TRBD2	CASSSRTSGYNYEQYF	TGTGCCAGCAGCTCCAGGACTAGCGGGTATAATTACGAGCAGTACTTC
TRBV6-2/TRBV6-3	TRBJ2-5	NA	NA	CASSYSAVQETQYF	TGTGCCAGCAGTTACTCGGCAGTCCAAGAGACCCAGTACTTC
TRBV4-1	TRBJ2-7	NA	TRBD2	CASSQETGTSGNYEQYF	TGCGCCAGCAGCCAAGAAACCGGGACTAGCGGGAACTACGAGCAGTACTTC
TRBV20-1	TRBJ2-7	many	NA	CSASPLGNEQYF	TGCAGTGCTAGTCCACTGGGAAACGAGCAGTACTTC
TRBV20-1	TRBJ2-7	many	NA	CSASTLGEKSEQYF	TGCAGTGCCTCCACCCTAGGAGAGAAGAGCGAGCAGTACTTC
TRBV20-1	TRBJ2-2	NA	NA	CSARAGLQGVSYGGELFF	TGCAGTGCTAGAGCTGGTCTGCAGGGAGTTAGTTATGGCGGGGAGCTGTTTTTT
TRBV20-1	TRBJ2-5	NA	TRBD2	CSALAGGRTQYF	TGCAGTGCTTTAGCGGGAGGTAGGACCCAGTACTTC
TRBV4-2	TRBJ1-1	many	NA	CASSPTTGPLNTEAFF	TGTGCCAGCAGCCCCACGACAGGACCTCTGAACACTGAAGCTTTCTTT
TRBV5-1	TRBJ2-1	many	NA	CASSLGVVDEQFF	TGCGCCAGCAGCTTGGGGGTGGTGGATGAGCAGTTCTTC
TRBV6-5	TRBJ2-1	NA	TRBD2	CASSYSITSGNNEQFF	TGTGCCAGCAGTTACTCGATCACTAGCGGAAACAATGAGCAGTTCTTC
TRBV15	TRBJ2-7	NA	TRBD1	CATSHTYAGTGGSYEQYF	TGTGCCACCAGCCATACTTACGCCGGGACAGGGGGTTCCTACGAGCAGTACTTC
TRBV21-1	TRBJ2-1	few	NA	CASSKARASGGYNEQFF	TGTGCCAGCAGCAAAGCGCGGGCTAGCGGGGGATACAATGAGCAGTTCTTC
TRBV5-6	TRBJ2-1	many	TRBD2	CASSLTLAGFYNEQFF	TGTGCCAGCAGCTTGACACTAGCGGGATTCTACAATGAGCAGTTCTTC
TRBV5-1	TRBJ2-2	NA	NA	CASSPQGHALTGELFF	TGCGCCAGCAGTCCACAGGGCCACGCCCTCACCGGGGAGCTGTTTTTT
TRBV6-2/TRBV6-3	TRBJ2-5	NA	NA	CASSYEPPTGGTQYF	TGTGCCAGCAGTTACGAGCCCCCTACAGGAGGGACCCAGTACTTC
TRBV11-2	TRBJ2-1	NA	TRBD2	CASSLLAGSEYNEQFF	TGTGCCAGCAGCTTACTAGCGGGTTCTGAATACAATGAGCAGTTCTTC
TRBV10-3	TRBJ1-2	NA	NA	CAISVSGSSDYGYTF	TGTGCCATCAGTGTTTCGGGCAGTTCTGACTATGGCTACACCTTC
TRBV7-9	TRBJ2-7	few	TRBD2	CASSRSGGNEQYF	TGTGCCAGCAGCAGATCGGGGGGAAACGAGCAGTACTTC
TRBV29-1	TRBJ1-2	many	NA	CSVRGGFYGYTF	TGCAGCGTCCGAGGGGGGTTCTATGGCTACACCTTC
TRBV12-3/TRBV12-4	TRBJ2-2	NA	NA	CAICLSRLGTVKHTGELFF	TGTGCCATCTGTCTCTCGCGGCTGGGGACGGTCAAACACACCGGGGAGCTGTTTTTT
TRBV30	TRBJ2-7	NA	NA	CAWRGQGFSYEQYF	TGTGCCTGGAGGGGGCAGGGGTTCTCCTACGAGCAGTACTTC
TRBV5-1	TRBJ2-3	many	TRBD1	CASSLSRTGGTDTQYF	TGCGCCAGCAGCTTGTCAAGGACAGGGGGAACAGATACGCAGTATTTT
TRBV24-1	TRBJ2-1	many	TRBD1	CATSNRDRAYNEQFF	TGTGCCACTAGTAACCGGGACAGGGCCTACAATGAGCAGTTCTTC
TRBV7-9	TRBJ2-7	NA	NA	CASSRTSEQYF	TGTGCCAGCAGCAGGACATCCGAGCAGTACTTC
TRBV4-2	TRBJ1-2	NA	NA	CASSPGTYGYTF	TGTGCCAGCAGCCCCGGGACCTATGGCTACACCTTC
TRBV25-1	TRBJ1-1	many	NA	CASGNRYDTEAFF	TGTGCCAGCGGCAACAGGTATGACACTGAAGCTTTCTTT
TRBV28	TRBJ2-7	NA	NA	CASSHLGGKQYF	TGTGCCAGCAGTCATCTCGGGGGAAAGCAGTACTTC
TRBV20-1	TRBJ2-1	NA	NA	CSARVGGRTIYNEQFF	TGCAGTGCTAGAGTAGGGGGACGGACCATCTACAATGAGCAGTTCTTC
TRBV20-1	TRBJ2-5	NA	TRBD1	CSAQPRGGETQYF	TGCAGTGCTCAGCCGAGAGGGGGCGAGACCCAGTACTTC
TRBV5-1	TRBJ2-1	few	TRBD1	CASSNQGAQGYNEQFF	TGCGCCAGCAGCAACCAGGGGGCGCAGGGGTACAATGAGCAGTTCTTC
TRBV10-3	TRBJ1-2	many	NA	CAINDGRTAYYGYTF	TGTGCCATCAATGATGGTAGGACGGCTTACTATGGCTACACCTTC
TRBV4-1	TRBJ2-5	NA	TRBD1	CASSPRDSQETQYF	TGCGCCAGCAGCCCTCGGGACAGCCAAGAGACCCAGTACTTC
TRBV5-5	TRBJ2-2	NA	TRBD1	CASSLASFRVQGDGELFF	TGTGCCAGCAGCTTGGCCTCGTTCAGGGTACAGGGGGACGGGGAGCTGTTTTTT
TRBV29-1	TRBJ2-5	many	NA	CSVCSFNQETQYF	TGCAGCGTTTGCAGCTTCAATCAAGAGACCCAGTACTTC
TRBV4-1	TRBJ2-7	NA	TRBD2	CASSQDAGTSILYF	TGCGCCAGCAGCCAAGATGCCGGGACTAGCATTTTGTACTTC
TRBV20-1	TRBJ1-1	NA	NA	CSARVEFMNTEAFF	TGCAGTGCTAGAGTGGAGTTTATGAACACTGAAGCTTTCTTT
TRBV7-1	TRBJ2-3	NA	TRBD2	CASSSGLAGAVDTDTQYF	TGTGCCAGCAGCTCGGGACTAGCGGGAGCCGTCGACACAGATACGCAGTATTTT
TRBV29-1	TRBJ1-2	NA	TRBD1	CSGEGTGDGYTF	TGCAGCGGTGAAGGGACAGGAGATGGCTACACCTTC
TRBV29-1	TRBJ2-3	NA	NA	CSVAGLKAGTRTDTQYF	TGCAGCGTTGCCGGCCTGAAGGCGGGAACCCGCACAGATACGCAGTATTTT
TRBV27	TRBJ2-3	NA	TRBD2	CASSLSGRPTDTQYF	TGTGCCAGCAGTTTATCCGGGAGGCCTACAGATACGCAGTATTTT
TRBV29-1	TRBJ2-5	many	NA	CSVAGTFQETQYF	TGCAGCGTTGCAGGGACATTCCAAGAGACCCAGTACTTC